The 21 T cell receptor beta chains presented below share a single source sample, sequenced in a study of cytomegalovirus exposure and HLA in healthy donors. The PCR used 60 Vbeta and 13 Jbeta primers. Sequencing was performed with immunoSEQ multiplex PCR; in TCRdb, only in-frame clones are kept and a portion is missing. The table lists under 200,000 clones, more than 75% of them singletons. The sample was PBMCs. These receptors all stem from a girl aged 10-17 years in good health and CMV-seropositive.

The gene calls are TRBV5-1 and TRBJ2-5; 7 nucleotides align to TRBD1. The CDR3 covers 14 residues. V was clipped by 4 bases and J by 5 bases; unmatched bases: 8. CDR1 is SGHRS, CDR2 YFSETQ, per germline. CDR3 loop: CASSQMTGYETQYF. CDR3 sequence (DNA): TGCGCCAGCAGCCAAATGACAGGGTATGAGACCCAGTACTTC.

V usage is TRBV19 and J usage is TRBJ2-7, with D maybe TRBD1 (6 bases). The CDR3 extends over 15 amino acids. CDR1 and CDR2 (germline): LNHDA, SQIVND (reference sequence). V was cut by 10 bases and J by 5 bases, with 24 bases left in between. Here the CDR3 DNA reads TGTGCCACGGGGCTTTATGGGGGCCACAGCAACGAGCAGTACTTC. It specifies CATGLYGGHSNEQYF. Drawing the rest from reference TRBV19 and TRBJ2-7, the complete variable domain is DGGITQSPKYLFRKEGQNVTLSCEQNLNHDAMYWYRQDPGQGLRLIYYSQIVNDFQKGDIAEGYSVSREKKESFPLTVTSAQKNPTAFYLCATGLYGGHSNEQYFGPGTRLTVT.

The chain combines TRBV15 with TRBJ2-3, with 9 positions matching TRBD2. The CDR3 has 16 amino acids. The J segment lost 0 bases and the V segment lost 2 bases, leaving 3 bases of the junction unmatched. The germline V gene has CDR1 LNHNV and CDR2 YYDKDF (reference sequence). The CDR3 nucleotides are TGTGCCACCAGCAGAACGGGACTAGCTAGCACAGATACGCAGTATTTT. Its protein product is CATSRTGLASTDTQYF. Based on the CDR3 plus reference TRBV15 and TRBJ2-3, the full variable domain is DAMVIQNPRYQVTQFGKPVTLSCSQTLNHNVMYWYQQKSSQAPKLLFHYYDKDFNNEADTPDNFQSRRPNTSFCFLDIRSPGLGDTAMYLCATSRTGLASTDTQYFGPGTRLTVL.

This clone was seen just once. The chain uses TRBV4-3 and TRBJ2-3; maybe TRBD1 (6 bases). The CDR3 has 17 amino acids. V was clipped by 4 bases and J by 1 base, with 18 bases between them. Per the germline V gene, CDR1 is LGHNA and CDR2 is YSLEER. The CDR3 DNA is TGCGCCAGCAGCCGCGAACATAAGGGGGTCGGCACAGATACGCAGTATTTT. It specifies CASSREHKGVGTDTQYF.

J is TRBJ2-7 and V is TRBV4-1; TRBD2 matches 9 bases. This CDR3 has 18 amino acids. The germline CDR1 and CDR2 sequences are MGHRA and YSYEKL. V gave up 4 bases and J gave up 3 bases; unmatched junction bases: 16. The CDR3 DNA sequence: TGCGCCAGCAGCCCCCACTTTACTCGGGGACTAGCTTTCTACGAGCAGTACTTC. It is translated as CASSPHFTRGLAFYEQYF.

This clone was found a few times. The chain couples TRBV19 to TRBJ1-2; the match to TRBD1 covers 7 bases. The CDR3 is 15 residues long. The J segment lost 6 bases and the V segment lost 9 bases, leaving 16 bases of the junction unmatched. Per the germline V gene, CDR1 is LNHDA and CDR2 is SQIVND (reference sequence). The CDR3 region is CASTPNTGDLDGYTF. CDR3 sequence (DNA): TGTGCCAGCACTCCTAACACAGGGGATTTGGATGGCTACACCTTC.

The sample holds a few counts of this clone. CDR3 in DNA: TGTGCCAGCTCACCACCGGACAGGGGCGGCTACACCTTC. Its protein is CASSPPDRGGYTF. The V call is TRBV18, the J call TRBJ1-2; 9 bases align to TRBD1. The CDR3 has 13 residues. V shed 0 bases and J 8 bases; nucleotides not matched to a gene: 1. Germline-derived CDR1 and CDR2 are KGHSH and LQKENI.

J is TRBJ1-2 and V is TRBV28, with D unresolved. From germline, CDR1 is MDHEN and CDR2 SYDVKM. The CDR3 extends over 15 amino acids. Trimming removed 2 bases at V and 4 bases at J, with 14 bases between. CDR3: CASSLAVGAAYGYTF. The CDR3 DNA sequence: TGTGCCAGCAGTTTAGCGGTGGGAGCCGCCTATGGCTACACCTTC.

This chain links TRBV7-2 with TRBJ1-5; weak D call: TRBD1 (5 bases). Per the germline V gene, CDR1 is SGHTA and CDR2 is FQGNSA. The CDR3 extends over 15 amino acids. The germline V and J ends were trimmed by 2 bases and 4 bases, with 12 bases remaining between them. The CDR3 DNA reads as TGTGCCAGCAGCTTATTTGCAGGGCCGAATCAGCCCCAGCATTTT. Translation: CASSLFAGPNQPQHF.

The chain has TRBV6-5 and TRBJ1-1, with unresolved D. The V end was cut by 8 bases, the J end by 3 bases, with 16 bases between. The germline CDR1 and CDR2 sequences are MNHEY and SVGAGI. This CDR3 has 14 amino acids. This CDR3 is CASERSPGYTEAFF. As DNA, the CDR3 is TGTGCCAGCGAAAGGAGTCCCGGGTACACTGAAGCTTTCTTT.

This clone was recorded a few times. This chain uses TRBV4-3 with TRBJ2-1; a possible D gene is TRBD1 (5 bases). The germline gives CDR1 LGHNA, CDR2 YSLEER. V was trimmed by 0 bases and J by 10 bases, leaving 16 bases between them. The CDR3 has 15 amino acids. CDR3 in amino acids: CASSQDLEGVGEQFF. Here the CDR3 DNA reads TGCGCCAGCAGCCAAGATCTCGAAGGGGTGGGCGAGCAGTTCTTC.

The CDR3 nucleotides read TGTGCCAGCAGCCCCCGGGACAGGCCCGGGGAGCTGTTTTTT. Protein sequence: CASSPRDRPGELFF. The chain employs TRBV5-4 and TRBJ2-2; 8 bases line up with TRBD1. The CDR3 is 14 amino acids. Trimming at V came to 4 bases and at J to 6 bases, leaving 5 bases not matched to a gene. Germline assignment: CDR1 SGHNT and CDR2 YYREEE (reference sequence).

This chain links TRBV7-2 with TRBJ2-3; no reliable D call. Germline loops: CDR1 SGHTA, CDR2 FQGNSA. The CDR3 sequence is 14 residues long. Trimming removed 5 bases at V and 6 bases at J, with 15 bases between. The CDR3 DNA reads as TGTGCCAGCAGCACCTGGCCTGACACGGATACGCAGTATTTT. This sequence encodes CASSTWPDTDTQYF.

The chain carries TRBV27 and TRBJ1-5, with a weak D call TRBD1 (5 bases). Germline V CDR1 and CDR2: MNHEY, SMNVEV (reference sequence). This CDR3 is 15 amino acids long. The germline V and J ends were trimmed by 7 bases and 1 base, with 14 bases remaining between them. The DNA of the CDR3 is TGTGCCAGCACGTTGTCGGGGGTGAGCAATCAGCCCCAGCATTTT. This sequence encodes CASTLSGVSNQPQHF.

The chain links TRBV7-6 to TRBJ2-5; 7 bases align to TRBD1. J was trimmed by 1 base and V by 5 bases; bases with no gene match: 7. Germline lookup yields CDR1 SGHVS and CDR2 FNYEAQ. This CDR3 spans 15 amino acids. CDR3 amino acids: CASSPYTGAQETQYF. DNA for the CDR3: TGTGCCAGCAGCCCCTATACAGGGGCCCAAGAGACCCAGTACTTC.

The sample holds one count of this clone. The chain joins TRBV6-1 to TRBJ1-1; 11 nucleotides align to TRBD1. Germline CDR1 MNHNS, CDR2 SASEGT. The V gene end was trimmed by 3 bases and the J gene end by 4 bases; junction bases not matched to a gene: 7. This CDR3 is built from 16 residues. The DNA of the CDR3 is TGTGCCAGCAGTGATCAAGGGACAGGGGGGACCACTGAAGCTTTCTTT. This gives the protein CASSDQGTGGTTEAFF.

J is TRBJ2-7 and V is TRBV29-1; possibly TRBD1 for D (6 bases). CDR1 is SQVTM and CDR2 is ANQGSEA in the germline V gene. The V gene lost 6 bases and the J gene lost 9 bases, with 15 bases spanning the gap. CDR3 length equals 11 residues. In DNA, the CDR3 is TGCAGCGTAGATACAGGGTCAGGGCAGTACTTC. Translation gives CSVDTGSGQYF.

In regard to this clone: The same CDR3 can be traced to other DNA sequences in this sample. The gene calls are TRBV29-1 and TRBJ1-2; no definite D call. Per germline, CDR1 SQVTM and CDR2 ANQGSEA. The CDR3 sequence is 11 residues long. Between the trimmed V and J ends, which lost 4 bases and 7 bases, there was a span of 10 bases. The CDR3 reads CSVGREGGYTF. In nucleotides, the CDR3 is TGCAGCGTTGGGAGAGAGGGTGGCTACACCTTC.

The chain combines TRBV6-1 with TRBJ1-4; D is uncertain. Deletions cut 7 bases from V and 12 bases from J, with 21 bases between. The CDR3 runs 14 residues. Germline V CDR1 and CDR2: MNHNS, SASEGT. CDR3 nucleotide sequence: TGTGCCAGCACCGAACTCGGAAACCTAGGTGAACTGTTTTTT. Its protein is CASTELGNLGELFF.

In this sample, this clone turned up a few times. The rearrangement links TRBV4-1 to TRBJ2-3, with D perhaps TRBD2 (5 bases). This CDR3 is built from 16 residues. V lost 0 bases and J 3 bases, leaving 13 bases between the germline ends. CDR1 is MGHRA, CDR2 YSYEKL, per germline. The CDR3 DNA reads TGCGCCAGCAGCCAAGAATCCGGGGTCGGGACAGATACGCAGTATTTT. This translates into CASSQESGVGTDTQYF.

V is TRBV18 and J is TRBJ1-2; 9 bases are shared with TRBD1. This CDR3 has 14 residues. Germline trimming cut 6 bases from V and 3 bases from J; bases unmatched to any gene: 5. Per germline, CDR1 KGHSH and CDR2 LQKENI. CDR3 nucleotides: TGTGCCAGCTCCTACCGGGACAGGGACTATGGCTACACCTTC. It yields the protein CASSYRDRDYGYTF. The full variable domain, in which reference TRBV18 and TRBJ1-2 provide the parts outside the CDR3, is NAGVMQNPRHLVRRRGQEARLRCSPMKGHSHVYWYRQLPEEGLKFMVYLQKENIIDESGMPKERFSAEFPKEGPSILRIQQVVRGDSAAYFCASSYRDRDYGYTFGSGTRLTVV.